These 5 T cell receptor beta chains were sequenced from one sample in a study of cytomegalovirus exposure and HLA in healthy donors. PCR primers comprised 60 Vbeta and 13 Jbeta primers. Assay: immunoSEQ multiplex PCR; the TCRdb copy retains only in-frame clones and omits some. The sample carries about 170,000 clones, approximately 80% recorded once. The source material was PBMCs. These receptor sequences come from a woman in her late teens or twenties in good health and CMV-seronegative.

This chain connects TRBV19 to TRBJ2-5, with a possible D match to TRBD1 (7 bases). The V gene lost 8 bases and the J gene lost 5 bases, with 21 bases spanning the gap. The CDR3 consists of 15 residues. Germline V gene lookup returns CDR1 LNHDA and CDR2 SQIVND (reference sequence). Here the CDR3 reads CASQPLGDSGETQYF. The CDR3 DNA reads TGTGCCAGTCAGCCGCTGGGGGACAGCGGGGAGACCCAGTACTTC.

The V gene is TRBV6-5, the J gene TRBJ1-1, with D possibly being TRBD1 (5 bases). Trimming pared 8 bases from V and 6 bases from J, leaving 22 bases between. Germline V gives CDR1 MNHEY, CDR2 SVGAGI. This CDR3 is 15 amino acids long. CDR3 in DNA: TGTGCCAGCGGGGGGGGGTCGGTACTTACCCCTGAAGCTTTCTTT. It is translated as CASGGGSVLTPEAFF.

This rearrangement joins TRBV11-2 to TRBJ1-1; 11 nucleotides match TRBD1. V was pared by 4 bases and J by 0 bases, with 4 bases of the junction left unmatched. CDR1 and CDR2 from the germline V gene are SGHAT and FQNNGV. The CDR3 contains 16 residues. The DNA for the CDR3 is TGTGCCAGCAGCTCCGGGACAGGGGGAGTGAACACTGAAGCTTTCTTT. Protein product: CASSSGTGGVNTEAFF.

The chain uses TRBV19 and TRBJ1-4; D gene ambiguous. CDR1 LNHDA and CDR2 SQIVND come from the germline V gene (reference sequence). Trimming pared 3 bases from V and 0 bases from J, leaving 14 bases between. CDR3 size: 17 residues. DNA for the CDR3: TGTGCCAGTAGTATTGGGTGGCGGGTTTCAACTAATGAAAAACTGTTTTTT. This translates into CASSIGWRVSTNEKLFF.

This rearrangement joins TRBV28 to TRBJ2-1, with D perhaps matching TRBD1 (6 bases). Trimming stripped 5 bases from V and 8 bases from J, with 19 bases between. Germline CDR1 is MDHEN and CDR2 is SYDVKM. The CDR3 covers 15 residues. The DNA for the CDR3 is TGTGCCAGCAGTGAACAGGGTCGTATGAGCGATGAGCAGTTCTTC. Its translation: CASSEQGRMSDEQFF.